This passage covers 22 T cell receptor beta chains from one sample sequenced in a study of blood T cell repertoires in COVID-19. Sequenced by immunoSEQ multiplex PCR; TCRdb stores in-frame clones only, minus some. The sample carries 200,000 to 250,000 clones, 82% recorded once. What was sequenced was peripheral blood. Source of these receptors: a woman in her 70s with COVID-19, enrolled during active disease.

The chain couples TRBV28 to TRBJ1-2; D unclear. Trimming took off 2 bases at V and 8 bases at J, with 12 bases between the two ends. This CDR3 region has 13 residues. Germline CDR1 and CDR2: MDHEN and SYDVKM. CDR3 loop: CASSLGGLRGYTF. CDR3 DNA: TGTGCCAGCAGTTTAGGTGGGCTAAGGGGCTACACCTTC.

About this clone itself: At one boundary the junction diverges from the germline segment, which might be a read error. The rearrangement joins TRBV5-1 to TRBJ2-1; D call uncertain. Looked up from germline, CDR1 is SGHRS and CDR2 is YFSETQ. CDR3 length: 15 residues. The CDR3 DNA sequence: TGCGCCAGCAGCTTCGTTGCCACATCCTTCAATGAGCAGTTCTTC. It translates to CASSFVATSFNEQFF.

This chain connects TRBV30 to TRBJ1-1; D gene ambiguous. The CDR3 extends over 16 amino acids. Trimming left V 0 bases short and J 6 bases short, with 20 bases between. Germline lookup yields CDR1 GTSNPN and CDR2 SVGIG (reference sequence). CDR3: CAWSVSDARRGAEAFF. In DNA, the CDR3 is TGTGCCTGGAGTGTATCAGACGCTAGAAGAGGCGCTGAAGCTTTCTTT.

The chain employs TRBV30 and TRBJ1-1, with D tentatively TRBD1 (5 bases). Germline assignment: CDR1 GTSNPN and CDR2 SVGIG (reference sequence). V lost 2 bases to trimming and J lost 7 bases, with 11 bases between them. This CDR3 spans 12 amino acids. CDR3 sequence: CAWSPRGDEAFF. CDR3 bases: TGTGCCTGGAGTCCACGGGGGGATGAAGCTTTCTTT.

The CDR3 region has the DNA TGTGCCAGCAGCCCGAGGCTAGATACGCAGTATTTT. Protein sequence: CASSPRLDTQYF. The V gene is TRBV27, the J gene TRBJ2-3; D unclear. V was cut by 6 bases and J by 5 bases, with 9 bases left in between. The CDR3 totals 12 residues. Looked up from germline, CDR1 is MNHEY and CDR2 is SMNVEV (reference sequence).

The chain recombines TRBV7-9 with TRBJ1-3, with D hard to call. The CDR3 has 15 residues. The V end was cut by 5 bases, the J end by 0 bases, with 11 bases between. Germline-derived CDR1 and CDR2 are SEHNR and FQNEAQ (reference sequence). The CDR3 region has the DNA TGTGCCAGCAGCCTACAGCGGATCTCTGGAAACACCATATATTTT. It encodes CASSLQRISGNTIYF.

V gene TRBV7-3 combines with J gene TRBJ1-1; no firm D call. Per the germline V gene, CDR1 is SGHTA and CDR2 is FQGTGA. Trimming took off 3 bases at V and 0 bases at J, with 5 bases between the two ends. CDR3 size: 13 residues. The CDR3, as DNA: TGTGCCAGCAGCTTTACATTGAACACTGAAGCTTTCTTT. Protein product: CASSFTLNTEAFF.

This clone was recorded at least ten times. The chain employs TRBV6-6 and TRBJ1-6; 9 nucleotides line up with TRBD1. Germline lookup yields CDR1 MNHNY and CDR2 SVGAGI (reference sequence). V trimming: 5 bases; J trimming: 10 bases; junction bases outside the gene matches: 6. This CDR3 has 14 residues. CDR3 loop: CASSPGTGRSPLHF. CDR3 nucleotide sequence: TGTGCCAGCAGTCCCGGGACAGGGCGATCACCCCTCCACTTT.

The chain links TRBV28 to TRBJ2-1; D might be TRBD2 (6 bases). The CDR3 contains 15 residues. V was cut by 2 bases and J by 2 bases, with 10 bases left in between. Germline loops: CDR1 MDHEN, CDR2 SYDVKM. CDR3 DNA: TGTGCCAGCAGTTTACTAGCGCTTACCTACAATGAGCAGTTCTTC. This translates into CASSLLALTYNEQFF.

This sequence joins TRBV5-1 and TRBJ2-5; tentative D call: TRBD2 (6 bases). The CDR3 totals 14 residues. Germline CDR1 is SGHRS and CDR2 is YFSETQ. Trimming stripped 3 bases from V and 1 base from J, with 10 bases between. CDR3 region: CASSWGSGQETQYF. CDR3 sequence (DNA): TGCGCCAGCAGCTGGGGTAGCGGCCAAGAGACCCAGTACTTC.

The chain recombines TRBV7-2 with TRBJ2-3; perhaps TRBD1 as D (6 bases). The CDR3 loop spans 13 amino acids. Trimming took 1 base from V and 6 from J, leaving 8 bases between them. Germline V gene lookup returns CDR1 SGHTA and CDR2 FQGNSA. In nucleotides, the CDR3 is TGTGCCAGCAGCTTAGAGGGGGAGGATACGCAGTATTTT. Translation gives CASSLEGEDTQYF.

This rearrangement joins TRBV18 to TRBJ1-1, with D hard to call. Germline CDR1 reads KGHSH; CDR2 reads LQKENI. V was pared by 2 bases and J by 1 base, with 5 bases between. This CDR3 spans 13 amino acids. Written as DNA, the CDR3 is TGTGCCAGCTCACCAACTGAGAACACTGAAGCTTTCTTT. Its protein product is CASSPTENTEAFF. The variable domain in full, with the rest retrieved from reference TRBV18 and TRBJ1-1, is NAGVMQNPRHLVRRRGQEARLRCSPMKGHSHVYWYRQLPEEGLKFMVYLQKENIIDESGMPKERFSAEFPKEGPSILRIQQVVRGDSAAYFCASSPTENTEAFFGQGTRLTVV.

This chain links TRBV7-2 with TRBJ1-5, with D tentatively TRBD1 (6 bases). Trimming pared 2 bases from V and 5 bases from J, leaving 16 bases between. The CDR3 contains 16 residues. Germline loops: CDR1 SGHTA, CDR2 FQGNSA. The CDR3 coding sequence is TGTGCCAGCAGCTTAAGCGGGGGGCTAGATGATCAGCCCCAGCATTTT. Its protein is CASSLSGGLDDQPQHF.

This sequence joins TRBV29-1 and TRBJ1-1; 9 bases align to TRBD1. The length of the CDR3 is 13 residues. Per germline, CDR1 SQVTM and CDR2 ANQGSEA. After removal of 4 bases from V and 5 bases from J, the junction contained 5 bases not matched to a gene. The CDR3, as DNA: TGCAGCGTTGCGGGACAGGGTGGGACTGAAGCTTTCTTT. This sequence encodes CSVAGQGGTEAFF.

This clone was found once. The chain couples TRBV28 to TRBJ2-2, with 9 bases that match TRBD2. Germline CDR1 is MDHEN and CDR2 is SYDVKM. V gave up 6 bases and J gave up 5 bases; unmatched junction bases: 4. The CDR3 loop spans 14 amino acids. The CDR3 sequence: CASRPSGKTGELFF. Here the CDR3 DNA reads TGTGCCAGCAGGCCTAGCGGGAAAACCGGGGAGCTGTTTTTT.

The rearrangement joins TRBV4-3 to TRBJ2-4; 9 bases line up with TRBD2. V lost 0 bases, J lost 12 bases, and 6 bases stayed unmatched. CDR1 and CDR2 (germline): LGHNA, YSLEER. There are 14 residues in the CDR3. The CDR3 spells CASSQDLTSGYQYF. The CDR3 coding sequence is TGCGCCAGCAGCCAAGATCTTACTAGCGGGTATCAGTACTTC.

The gene calls are TRBV7-8 and TRBJ1-5; 8 bases line up with TRBD1. After removal of 5 bases from V and 1 base from J, the junction contained 4 bases not matched to a gene. Per germline, CDR1 SGHVS and CDR2 FQNEAQ. This CDR3 is built from 15 residues. This chain's CDR3 is CASSQGQGSNQPQHF. CDR3 nucleotide sequence: TGTGCCAGCAGCCAAGGACAGGGAAGCAATCAGCCCCAGCATTTT.

The V call is TRBV7-8, the J call TRBJ2-1; 10 nucleotides align to TRBD1. This CDR3 has 20 amino acids. CDR1 and CDR2 from the germline V gene are SGHVS and FQNEAQ. V gave up 6 bases and J gave up 0 bases; unmatched junction bases: 17. The CDR3 nucleotides read TGTGCCAGCAGAATGGAAGGGGACAGGGGTTGGTCAAGCTCCTACAATGAGCAGTTCTTC. It codes for CASRMEGDRGWSSSYNEQFF. Together with reference TRBV7-8 and TRBJ2-1, the CDR3 gives the full variable domain: GAGVSQSPRYKVAKRGQDVALRCDPISGHVSLFWYQQALGQGPEFLTYFQNEAQLDKSGLPSDRFFAERPEGSVSTLKIQRTQQEDSAVYLCASRMEGDRGWSSSYNEQFFGPGTRLTVL.

J is TRBJ2-1 and V is TRBV9; 8 bases align to TRBD2. Germline V CDR1 and CDR2: SGDLS, YYNGEE. CDR3 size: 14 residues. The V gene end was trimmed by 0 bases and the J gene end by 7 bases; junction bases not matched to a gene: 3. DNA of the CDR3: TGTGCCAGCAGCGTAGCGGGAGGGGCTAATGAGCAGTTCTTC. Residues: CASSVAGGANEQFF.

The rearrangement uses TRBV27 and TRBJ1-1, with D possibly being TRBD1 (6 bases). The CDR3 has 16 residues. Per germline, CDR1 MNHEY and CDR2 SMNVEV (reference sequence). Deletions cut 7 bases from V and 1 base from J, with 19 bases between. The CDR3 DNA reads as TGTGCCAGCATTTCCGGGTTAGGACAGCCGAACACTGAAGCTTTCTTT. Amino acids: CASISGLGQPNTEAFF.

The rearrangement joins TRBV10-3 to TRBJ2-3; 10 bases line up with TRBD2. CDR3 length: 17 amino acids. Trimming removed 3 bases from V and 2 bases from J; junction bases left unmatched: 8. Germline CDR1 is ENHRY and CDR2 is SYGVKD. The CDR3 sequence: CAISDARTSGYTDTQYF. The CDR3 DNA reads as TGTGCCATCAGTGATGCCCGGACTAGCGGATACACAGATACGCAGTATTTT.

This chain uses TRBV13 with TRBJ2-3; TRBD1 aligns across 10 bases. V trimming: 5 bases; J trimming: 4 bases; junction bases outside the gene matches: 9. The CDR3 has 16 residues. Germline V CDR1 and CDR2: PRHDT, FYEKMQ (reference sequence). The CDR3 nucleotides are TGTGCCAGCAGCCCCTGGAGGGACAGGGGTGCAGATACGCAGTATTTT. Amino acids: CASSPWRDRGADTQYF. The full variable domain, its missing parts supplied by reference TRBV13 and TRBJ2-3, is AAGVIQSPRHLIKEKRETATLKCYPIPRHDTVYWYQQGPGQDPQFLISFYEKMQSDKGSIPDRFSAQQFSDYHSELNMSSLELGDSALYFCASSPWRDRGADTQYFGPGTRLTVL.